A single TCR beta chain is shown here with its context. This sample is part of a study of T cells in Graves' hyperthyroidism and ophthalmopathy. RNA transcripts gave rise to amplified TCR beta CDR3 regions. RT-PCR in the first round (using the HTBI primer set) targeted the TCR CDR3. From the multiplex PCR reads, TCRdb called clonotypes with MiXCR, one entry per CDR3 protein. The table has about 350,000 distinct CDR3 sequences, about 13% seen once. Germline V lookup: CDR1 LNHNV, CDR2 YYDKDF (reference sequence). Trimming took off 5 bases at V and 0 bases at J, with 13 bases between the two ends. The CDR3 spans 15 residues.

Sequencing was carried out using blood. The TCR originated in a woman aged 35 to 49 with Graves' ophthalmopathy. The J gene is TRBJ2-5, the V gene TRBV15; no definite D call. The CDR3 nucleotides are TGTGCCACCAGCCTTGAATCGGGCTACCAAGAGACCCAGTACTTC. It specifies CATSLESGYQETQYF.